Shown below are 14 T cell receptor beta chains from a single sample sequenced in a study of identical twins (dated by TCRdb to the mid-2010s). The library was generated by 5' RACE. This sample was sequenced with an Illumina HiSeq 2000. TCRdb reran the public reads through fastp at Q25 and MiXCR, keeping productive beta chains. CDR3 protein sequences are deduplicated, and each keeps its most common genes and DNA. This sample holds more than 1.5 million distinct CDR3 sequences; around a third were observed only once. Around 0.25% of the sample goes to the ten largest clones. Sequencing input: cord blood. The receptors originated from a newborn girl in good health.

This clonotype was seen a handful of times. The DNA of the CDR3 is TGTGCCAGCAGTCCCGGACAGGCTCGTAGCACAGATACGCAGTATTTT. Its protein product is CASSPGQARSTDTQYF. The rearrangement links TRBV6-5 to TRBJ2-3; TRBD1 matches at 7 bases. Germline-derived CDR1 and CDR2 are MNHEY and SVGAGI. V lost 5 bases, J lost 0 bases, and 8 bases stayed unmatched. The CDR3 length is 16 residues.

The CDR3 nucleotides read TGTGCCACCAGTGATTGGACGAGCTCCTACAATGAGCAGTTCTTC. Translating gives CATSDWTSSYNEQFF. The chain joins TRBV24-1 to TRBJ2-1; D is unresolved. Germline CDR1 reads KGHDR; CDR2 reads SFDVKD. Between the trimmed V and J ends, which lost 2 bases and 0 bases, there was a span of 7 bases. This CDR3 is built from 15 residues.

There are a few counts of this clonotype. The rearrangement links TRBV2 to TRBJ2-1; possible D gene TRBD2, 6 bases. Trimming took off 6 bases at V and 13 bases at J, with 10 bases between the two ends. The V gene's germline CDR1 is SNHLY and CDR2 FYNNEI. The CDR3 runs to 10 residues. CDR3 in DNA: TGTGCCAGCAGGACGGGAGTTCAGTTCTTC. The encoded protein is CASRTGVQFF.

Comment on this clonotype: Sequence at one end of the junction differs from germline and may be a read error. This chain joins TRBV12-3 or TRBV12-4 and TRBJ1-2; possible D gene TRBD1, 6 bases. The CDR3 sequence is 13 residues long. The CDR3 DNA reads TGTGCCGGCAGTCTGGCAGGGGCGGGAGGCTACACCTTC. Encoded protein: CAGSLAGAGGYTF.

This chain links TRBV3-1 with TRBJ2-5; D is unresolved. Trimming removed 2 bases at V and 5 bases at J, with 21 bases between. The CDR3 has 17 residues. Per germline, CDR1 LGHDT and CDR2 YNNKEL (reference sequence). The CDR3 loop reads CASSQLWGKEFWETQYF. The CDR3 DNA is TGTGCCAGCAGCCAACTTTGGGGAAAGGAGTTCTGGGAGACCCAGTACTTC.

This clonotype has just a few counts. The chain links TRBV5-1 to TRBJ2-4, with 8 positions matching TRBD2. CDR1 and CDR2 (germline): SGHRS, YFSETQ. This CDR3 contains 14 residues. With 4 bases clipped from V and 6 bases from J, the junction kept 6 bases outside the gene matches. The CDR3 spells CASSPPTSANIQYF. CDR3 sequence (DNA): TGCGCCAGCAGCCCCCCGACTAGCGCAAACATTCAGTACTTC.

The chain uses TRBV13 and TRBJ2-7; TRBD2 agrees at 9 bases. V shed 5 bases and J 3 bases; nucleotides not matched to a gene: 11. Germline CDR1 and CDR2: PRHDT and FYEKMQ (reference sequence). This CDR3 is 16 amino acids long. DNA for the CDR3: TGTGCCAGCAGCCCAGCCGGCACTAGCGGGCACTACGAGCAGTACTTC. This translates into CASSPAGTSGHYEQYF.

This clonotype was observed a handful of times. The chain uses TRBV12-3 or TRBV12-4 and TRBJ1-1, with D hard to call. V was shortened by 1 base and J by 1 base, with 7 bases between the two germline ends. The CDR3 runs 14 residues. In DNA, the CDR3 is TGTGCCAGCAGTTTAGTAGCGGAGAACACTGAAGCTTTCTTT. Amino acid sequence: CASSLVAENTEAFF.

For this clonotype: A read error may be the cause here, since a much bigger clone is one base away. The chain combines TRBV10-3 with TRBJ2-3; D is unclear. Germline V gene lookup returns CDR1 ENHRY and CDR2 SYGVKD. Trimming pared 7 bases from V and 2 bases from J, leaving 16 bases between. This CDR3 region has 15 residues. DNA for the CDR3: TGTGCCATCAAAGGGTACCTAAGCCCCACAGATACGCAGTATTTT. Its translation: CAIKGYLSPTDTQYF.

This clonotype came up a few times. The V and J genes are TRBV12-3 or TRBV12-4 and TRBJ1-5, with D unclear. Trimming removed 1 base from V and 0 bases from J, with 13 bases in between. The CDR3 covers 17 residues. CDR3 DNA sequence: TGTGCCAGCAGTTTAGTTCTTACCATATATAGCAATCAGCCCCAGCATTTT. Translated: CASSLVLTIYSNQPQHF.

This clonotype has just a few counts. The J gene is TRBJ1-6, the V gene TRBV7-2; perhaps TRBD1 as D (6 bases). The germline V gene has CDR1 SGHTA and CDR2 FQGNSA. The CDR3 runs to 15 residues. Trimming left V 2 bases short and J 6 bases short, with 11 bases between. The CDR3 reads CASSLSGVFNSPLHF. CDR3 bases: TGTGCCAGCAGCTTATCAGGGGTTTTTAATTCACCCCTCCACTTT.

The chain couples TRBV14 to TRBJ1-1; D ambiguous. CDR3 length: 14 amino acids. Trimming cost V 4 bases and J 6 bases, with 15 bases left between them. Germline V gene lookup returns CDR1 SGHDN and CDR2 FVKESK. The CDR3 spells CASSLSGTGAEAFF. CDR3 bases: TGTGCCAGCAGCCTGAGTGGAACCGGGGCTGAAGCTTTCTTT.

V and J are TRBV6-1 and TRBJ1-5; D is unresolved. Germline CDR1 and CDR2: MNHNS and SASEGT. Trimming shortened V by 1 base and J by 3 bases, and 7 bases separated the two germline ends. The CDR3 loop spans 14 amino acids. The CDR3 protein is CASSEGLLNQPQHF. CDR3 nucleotides: TGTGCCAGCAGTGAAGGACTCCTCAATCAGCCCCAGCATTTT.

The chain has TRBV7-8 and TRBJ2-5; TRBD2 matches at 8 bases. In germline, CDR1 is SGHVS, CDR2 FQNEAQ. The CDR3 runs to 15 residues. The V and J ends lost 3 bases and 4 bases, in that order; junction bases with no gene match: 7. The CDR3 nucleotides read TGTGCCAGCAGCTTTCCGGGAGGGCCGGGAGAGACCCAGTACTTC. Its protein product is CASSFPGGPGETQYF.